This TCR beta chain originates from a study of vaccination and CD4 T cells after COVID-19. On the study more broadly: Following dose two, a median approximately 65 days (range 14 to 241) passed before post-vaccine samples were taken. Cultures designated as controls were supplied with a CEFX pool, an HIV-1 Nef pool, or no peptide. Overall study results and limits: Post-vaccination reactive clonotypes (median roughly 37) did not differ significantly from post-infection (roughly 21). Spike mono-reactivity was shown by 304 of 307 vaccine-specific clones in convalescent patients.

The CDR3 totals 13 residues. Deletions cut 5 bases from V and 10 bases from J, with 17 bases between. Germline V gene sequence: CDR1 SGHTA, CDR2 FQGTGA. The Oncomine TCR Beta short-read assay was applied to DNA of cultured CD4+ T cells. TCRdb reprocessed the PCR reads with MiXCR, giving one entry per CDR3 protein. This table holds almost 15,000 distinct CDR3 sequences, just over 20% found once. With respect to this clonotype: Its matching antigen is unknown.

Treatment noted: approximately 11-day PBMC culture with coronavirus spike peptide pools or control peptides (ViraFEST assay). Sequencing was performed on CD4+ T cells from blood, cultured in vitro, taken before SARS-CoV-2 vaccination. This chain joins TRBV7-3 and TRBJ2-5, with D hard to call. The TCR originated in a human donor who received a COVID-19 vaccine. DNA of the CDR3: TGTGCCAGCAGCACTAATCAAGAAGGAAGCCAGTACTTC. It encodes CASSTNQEGSQYF.